A single sample is the source of the 21 T cell receptor beta chains below, sequenced in a study of response to subunit inactivated influenza vaccine. Each CDR3 protein gets one entry after TCRdb re-called the RT-PCR reads with MiXCR. Counted here are roughly 170,000 distinct CDR3 sequences, 9.2% occurring once; the ten biggest clones make up roughly 11%. The material sequenced was non-naive T cells sorted from PBMCs, taken on the day of vaccination. The origin of the receptors is a man between 45 and 60 years old who received an inactivated influenza vaccine.

This clonotype came up a few times. The chain carries TRBV5-1 and TRBJ2-6; 9 nucleotides agree with TRBD1. Per germline, CDR1 SGHRS and CDR2 YFSETQ. The V gene end was trimmed by 3 bases and the J gene end by 1 base; junction bases not matched to a gene: 2. This CDR3 has 16 residues. CDR3 sequence reads: CASSWGTGSGANVLTF. CDR3 DNA sequence: TGCGCCAGCAGCTGGGGGACAGGGTCTGGGGCCAACGTCCTGACTTTC. The whole variable domain, filled in from reference TRBV5-1 and TRBJ2-6, reads KAGVTQTPRYLIKTRGQQVTLSCSPISGHRSVSWYQQTPGQGLQFLFEYFSETQRNKGNFPGRFSGRQFSNSRSEMNVSTLELGDSALYLCASSWGTGSGANVLTFGAGSRLTVL.

The sample holds many counts of this clonotype. V is TRBV15 and J is TRBJ1-2; D not certain. V dropped 3 bases and J dropped 8 bases, with 13 bases sitting between them. Germline V CDR1 and CDR2: LNHNV, YYDKDF (reference sequence). This CDR3 is 13 amino acids long. CDR3 sequence reads: CATSRDLTEGYTF. The CDR3, as DNA: TGTGCCACCAGCAGGGACCTGACCGAAGGCTACACCTTC.

This clonotype has only a few counts. The chain joins TRBV20-1 to TRBJ2-7; 9 positions agree with TRBD1. The CDR3 runs 15 residues. After removal of 5 bases from V and 6 bases from J, the junction contained 14 bases not matched to a gene. CDR1 and CDR2 (germline): DFQATT, SNEGSKA (reference sequence). CDR3 amino acids: CSAQGQGTPRSEQYF. The CDR3 DNA follows: TGCAGTGCTCAGGGACAGGGAACTCCGCGATCCGAGCAGTACTTC.

This clonotype was detected only a few times. The chain recombines TRBV5-5 with TRBJ2-7; either TRBD1 or TRBD2 may supply D (5 bases each). CDR1 SGHKS and CDR2 YYEKEE come from the germline V gene (reference sequence). This CDR3 spans 15 amino acids. V was trimmed by 3 bases and J by 2 bases, leaving 15 bases between them. The CDR3 DNA sequence: TGTGCCAGCAGCTACGGGGCAGAACGTACCTACGAGCAGTACTTC. It codes for CASSYGAERTYEQYF.

This chain joins TRBV3-1 and TRBJ2-2; 7 positions agree with TRBD1. The CDR3 spans 14 residues. Losses at the gene ends were 5 bases for V and 6 bases for J; bases not matched to a gene: 6. Per germline, CDR1 LGHDT and CDR2 YNNKEL (reference sequence). CDR3 region: CASSEYRGPGELFF. The CDR3 nucleotides read TGTGCCAGCAGCGAGTACAGGGGTCCCGGGGAGCTGTTTTTT.

This clonotype has at least ten counts. The V call is TRBV9, the J call TRBJ1-6; D call uncertain. Germline V gene sequence: CDR1 SGDLS, CDR2 YYNGEE. Trimming stripped 0 bases from V and 9 bases from J, with 10 bases between. This CDR3 contains 14 residues. The CDR3 spells CASSVEAASSPLHF. The CDR3 bases are TGTGCCAGCAGCGTAGAGGCAGCCTCTTCACCCCTCCACTTT.

This sequence joins TRBV11-2 and TRBJ2-3, with 7 nucleotides matching TRBD1. In germline, CDR1 is SGHAT, CDR2 FQNNGV. Trimming removed 5 bases from V and 3 bases from J; junction bases left unmatched: 2. The CDR3 runs 13 residues. CDR3 in amino acids: CASSEQGTDTQYF. CDR3 nucleotide sequence: TGTGCCAGCAGCGAACAGGGGACAGATACGCAGTATTTT.

J is TRBJ2-7 and V is TRBV7-6, with TRBD1 matching over 12 bases. The germline CDR1 and CDR2 sequences are SGHVS and FNYEAQ. The ends lost 5 bases at V and 5 bases at J; junction bases unmatched: 10. CDR3 size: 16 residues. For the CDR3, the DNA is TGTGCCAGCAGCCCGAGTTGGGGACAGGGGGCTGACGAGCAGTACTTC. Translating gives CASSPSWGQGADEQYF.

V is TRBV7-8 and J is TRBJ2-7, with 9 bases aligning to TRBD2. Germline V CDR1 and CDR2: SGHVS, FQNEAQ. The V and J ends lost 1 base and 9 bases, in that order; junction bases with no gene match: 13. CDR3 size: 16 residues. For the CDR3, the DNA is TGTGCCAGCAGCTTAGAAGGGGCTAGCGGGATGGGCCGGCAGTACTTC. It yields the protein CASSLEGASGMGRQYF.

The J gene is TRBJ2-1, the V gene TRBV7-2; a weak D match, TRBD1 (7 bases). The germline V and J ends were trimmed by 6 bases and 9 bases, with 15 bases remaining between them. The CDR3 extends over 13 amino acids. Looked up from germline, CDR1 is SGHTA and CDR2 is FQGNSA. The CDR3 DNA follows: TGTGCCAGCAGGGGACAGACTAGTGGTGAGCAGTTCTTC. Residues: CASRGQTSGEQFF.

The chain couples TRBV28 to TRBJ2-1; TRBD2 aligns across 10 bases. V lost 10 bases and J lost 2; bases outside the gene matches: 8. In germline, CDR1 is MDHEN, CDR2 SYDVKM. The CDR3 has 15 amino acids. The CDR3 sequence is CATRGLAGAYNEQFF. The DNA of the CDR3 is TGTGCCACTAGGGGTCTAGCGGGAGCCTACAATGAGCAGTTCTTC.

This clonotype was counted at least ten times. The J gene is TRBJ2-5, the V gene TRBV5-1, with 7 bases identical to TRBD2. The germline V gene has CDR1 SGHRS and CDR2 YFSETQ. Trimming took 0 bases from V and 3 from J; bases not matched to a gene: 5. This CDR3 has 15 amino acids. This CDR3 is CASSLGSSGEETQYF. The DNA of the CDR3 is TGCGCCAGCAGCTTGGGGTCTAGCGGTGAAGAGACCCAGTACTTC.

The V and J genes are TRBV12-3 or TRBV12-4 and TRBJ2-5, with a possible D match to TRBD1 (6 bases). The CDR3 sequence is 16 residues long. V was trimmed by 4 bases and J by 5 bases, leaving 20 bases between them. CDR3 sequence reads: CASSSDIRGVRETQYF. The CDR3 DNA reads TGTGCCAGCAGTTCAGACATCAGGGGTGTGAGGGAGACCCAGTACTTC.

The V and J genes are TRBV28 and TRBJ2-5; D is tentatively TRBD1 or TRBD2 (5 bases each). The germline V and J ends were trimmed by 5 bases and 2 bases, with 15 bases remaining between them. The CDR3 covers 15 residues. Looked up from germline, CDR1 is MDHEN and CDR2 is SYDVKM. The CDR3 loop is CASSGTGPTQETQYF. The CDR3 nucleotides are TGTGCCAGCAGTGGGACGGGCCCCACACAAGAGACCCAGTACTTC.

This clonotype was found many times. V and J are TRBV9 and TRBJ2-2; no firm D call. Trimming pared 1 base from V and 7 bases from J, leaving 17 bases between. The CDR3 runs 16 residues. The germline V gene has CDR1 SGDLS and CDR2 YYNGEE. The CDR3 coding sequence is TGTGCCAGCAGCGTATCTCCAGGATCCCAACACGGGGAGCTGTTTTTT. It codes for CASSVSPGSQHGELFF.

The rearrangement links TRBV7-7 to TRBJ2-7; D assignment may be TRBD1 or TRBD2 (6 bases each). The CDR3 loop spans 14 amino acids. Trimming cost V 6 bases and J 4 bases, with 16 bases left between them. The germline V gene has CDR1 SSHAT and CDR2 FNYEAQ (reference sequence). CDR3 region: CASSLGRGQYEQYF. CDR3 in DNA: TGTGCCAGCAGTCTGGGCCGGGGGCAATACGAGCAGTACTTC.

A few counts support this clonotype. The chain carries TRBV11-2 and TRBJ2-2; 14 positions match TRBD2. Trimming cost V 5 bases and J 11 bases; bases outside gene matches: 10. CDR3 length: 16 residues. CDR1 is SGHAT, CDR2 FQNNGV, per germline. In DNA, the CDR3 is TGTGCCAGCAGCAACCTTTACGGGACTAGCGGGAGAGAGCTGTTTTTT. The encoded protein is CASSNLYGTSGRELFF.

This clonotype was seen more than once but under ten times. V usage is TRBV7-2 and J usage is TRBJ2-3, with a tentative D call TRBD2 (5 bases). V was trimmed by 6 bases and J by 4 bases, leaving 11 bases between them. The CDR3 sequence is 13 residues long. The germline gives CDR1 SGHTA, CDR2 FQGNSA. CDR3 coding DNA: TGTGCCAGCAGACCGGGGAGCGCAGATACGCAGTATTTT. It is translated as CASRPGSADTQYF.

The V gene is TRBV3-1, the J gene TRBJ2-3, with D possibly matching TRBD2 (5 bases). Trimming took off 8 bases at V and 2 bases at J, with 14 bases between the two ends. Germline V lookup: CDR1 LGHDT, CDR2 YNNKEL (reference sequence). The CDR3 spans 14 residues. Written as DNA, the CDR3 is TGTGCCAGCGAGGCGGGTAGCGTCACAGATACGCAGTATTTT. It is translated as CASEAGSVTDTQYF.

This clonotype has at least ten counts. The rearrangement links TRBV12-3 or TRBV12-4 to TRBJ2-3; 15 nucleotides line up with TRBD2. This CDR3 comprises 16 residues. The V segment lost 5 bases and the J segment 8 bases; nucleotides outside the gene matches: 8. The CDR3 DNA is TGTGCCAGCAGTCCCGGGACTAGCGGGAGGTTGGGTACGCAGTATTTT. Translation: CASSPGTSGRLGTQYF.

The chain combines TRBV2 with TRBJ2-4; a weak D match, TRBD2 (6 bases). This CDR3 region has 17 residues. CDR1 is SNHLY, CDR2 FYNNEI, per germline. The V end lost 3 bases, the J end lost 3 bases, and 18 bases lay between the germline ends. CDR3 nucleotide sequence: TGTGCCAGCAGTGACAGTTTGACGTTGGGAGGCAAAAACATTCAGTACTTC. Its translation is CASSDSLTLGGKNIQYF.